These 12 T cell receptor beta chains share one sample of origin, sequenced in a study of OX40 agonist ivuxolimab in advanced cancers. The method was the immunoSEQ multiplex PCR assay. In its TCRdb copy, this immuneACCESS table keeps in-frame sequences only and misses some clones. Where compared with another copy, unresolved V genes explain less than half of these, and the others have no known cause. The table for this sample lists tens of thousands of clones; 75% to 95% of them were counted only once. Of the sample, approximately 12% is held by the ten largest clones. Here the sequenced sample was CD4+ or CD8+ T cells sorted from blood, taken in a trial of the OX40 agonist ivuxolimab. These receptors all stem from an adult with an advanced solid tumor such as melanoma, head and neck, liver or kidney cancer.

This clone was seen once. The chain combines TRBV19 with TRBJ1-5; 7 nucleotides agree with TRBD1. The CDR3 is made up of 16 amino acids. Germline trimming cut 6 bases from V and 2 bases from J; bases unmatched to any gene: 10. Germline V CDR1 and CDR2: LNHDA, SQIVND (reference sequence). CDR3 in DNA: TGTGCCAGTAGAGGACAGGTCGGGGGTGGCAATCAGCCCCAGCATTTT. This translates into CASRGQVGGGNQPQHF.

This clone has a single count. V is TRBV11-2 and J is TRBJ2-2; a weak D match, TRBD2 (5 bases). The CDR3 is 15 amino acids. Germline V gene sequence: CDR1 SGHAT, CDR2 FQNNGV. V lost 1 base, J lost 5 bases, and 11 bases lay in between. The CDR3 DNA reads as TGTGCCAGCAGCTTAGTTTCTGGCGGGACCGGGGAGCTGTTTTTT. Protein: CASSLVSGGTGELFF.

The V call is TRBV7-9, the J call TRBJ2-7; D is unresolved. Germline V gene data show CDR1 as SEHNR and CDR2 as FQNEAQ (reference sequence). With 3 bases removed from V and 4 bases from J, the gap between germline ends came to 7 bases. CDR3 length: 12 amino acids. The CDR3 loop reads CASSFNPYEQYF. The CDR3 bases are TGTGCCAGCAGCTTCAACCCATACGAGCAGTACTTC. Complete variable domain (other parts from reference TRBV7-9 and TRBJ2-7): DTGVSQNPRHKITKRGQNVTFRCDPISEHNRLYWYRQTLGQGPEFLTYFQNEAQLEKSRLLSDRFSAERPKGSFSTLEIQRTEQGDSAMYLCASSFNPYEQYFGPGTRLTVT.

The gene calls are TRBV27 and TRBJ1-2; TRBD1 matches at 12 bases. Germline V gene data show CDR1 as MNHEY and CDR2 as SMNVEV (reference sequence). J lost 3 bases, V lost 7 bases, and 15 bases had no gene match. The CDR3 covers 18 residues. The CDR3 nucleotides are TGTGCCAGCACATTTCTTCCGGGACAGGGGGCCGGCTACTATGGCTACACCTTC. Its protein is CASTFLPGQGAGYYGYTF.

The V gene is TRBV7-2, the J gene TRBJ2-3; no definite D call. The germline V and J ends were trimmed by 0 bases and 2 bases, with 6 bases remaining between them. The CDR3 contains 14 residues. CDR1 and CDR2 from the germline V gene are SGHTA and FQGNSA. CDR3 in DNA: TGTGCCAGCAGCTTAGCGCCCTCCACAGATACGCAGTATTTT. Translated: CASSLAPSTDTQYF.

The J gene is TRBJ2-6, the V gene TRBV2; TRBD2 agrees at 14 bases. The V segment lost 10 bases and the J segment 0 bases; nucleotides outside the gene matches: 8. Germline CDR1 and CDR2: SNHLY and FYNNEI. This CDR3 has 18 amino acids. CDR3 bases: TGTGCCAAGAAGGGACTAGCGGGAGACCCCTCTGGGGCCAACGTCCTGACTTTC. Protein product: CAKKGLAGDPSGANVLTF.

The genes are TRBV4-1 and TRBJ2-7; D is undetermined. CDR1 MGHRA and CDR2 YSYEKL come from the germline V gene. V was pared by 0 bases and J by 2 bases, with 11 bases between. The CDR3 loop spans 15 amino acids. This chain's CDR3 is CASSQEGTGTYEQYF. The DNA of the CDR3 is TGCGCCAGCAGCCAAGAAGGTACGGGTACCTACGAGCAGTACTTC.

The CDR3 bases are TGTGCCAGCAGTACCGTCCCTCCGGGAACAGGGGATGAGACCCAGTACTTC. It yields the protein CASSTVPPGTGDETQYF. The chain recombines TRBV11-3 with TRBJ2-5; TRBD1 aligns across 7 bases. Losses at the gene ends were 6 bases for V and 5 bases for J; bases not matched to a gene: 18. CDR1 is SGHNT, CDR2 YENEEA, per germline. The CDR3 loop spans 17 amino acids.

CDR3 sequence: CASSNSDLSYNEQFF. CDR3 nucleotides: TGTGCCAGCAGTAACAGCGACCTCTCCTACAATGAGCAGTTCTTC. The gene calls are TRBV25-1 and TRBJ2-1; D uncertain. Germline V gene lookup returns CDR1 MGHDK and CDR2 SYGVNS. The CDR3 contains 15 residues. V lost 5 bases and J 0 bases, leaving 11 bases between the germline ends.

V is TRBV27 and J is TRBJ2-7; 9 nucleotides line up with TRBD1. This CDR3 has 14 amino acids. Germline CDR1 MNHEY, CDR2 SMNVEV (reference sequence). Trimming at V came to 5 bases and at J to 2 bases, leaving 4 bases not matched to a gene. The CDR3 is CASSIGQGTYEQYF. Written as DNA, the CDR3 is TGTGCCAGCAGTATAGGACAGGGGACCTACGAGCAGTACTTC.

J is TRBJ1-2 and V is TRBV7-9; possibly TRBD1 for D (6 bases). Germline loops: CDR1 SEHNR, CDR2 FQNEAQ (reference sequence). Trimming left V 8 bases short and J 6 bases short, with 19 bases between. This CDR3 comprises 14 residues. The CDR3 here is CASGSGTGAHGYTF. DNA of the CDR3: TGTGCCAGCGGATCCGGGACGGGGGCCCATGGCTACACCTTC.

The chain links TRBV6-1 to TRBJ1-5; no reliable D call. Per germline, CDR1 MNHNS and CDR2 SASEGT. The CDR3 is 15 amino acids. V was clipped by 8 bases and J by 5 bases, with 19 bases between them. The CDR3 region is CASRLSGTVDQPQHF. The CDR3 nucleotides read TGTGCCAGCCGTCTCTCGGGAACAGTGGATCAGCCCCAGCATTTT.